This is a list of T cell receptor beta chains from one sample in a study of T cell repertoires in cytomegalovirus infection. TCRdb processed the reads anew with MiXCR; each CDR3 protein has one entry. The sample records some 160,000 distinct CDR3 sequences, roughly 15% being singletons. The specimen was CD8+ T cells from PBMCs. The receptors originated from a human donor in good health (CMV status not recorded). Some clones in this sample may be carry-over from other donors' samples. The CDR3 runs from the conserved cysteine through the conserved F or W. The order of the fields is clone size, V gene, D gene, J gene, CDR3 DNA, CDR3 protein. A D gene is named only where the DNA matches it firmly. Clone size is given for some rows only: seen once, a few or many times, or a class if the clone is expanded.

abundance: few
v_gene: TRBV7-8
d_gene: .
j_gene: TRBJ1-4
CDR3nt: TGTGCCAGCAGCTTTGACGGGGGCCCTGAAAAACTGTTTTTT
CDR3aa: CASSFDGGPEKLFF

abundance: .
v_gene: TRBV7-2
d_gene: .
j_gene: TRBJ1-2
CDR3nt: TGTGCCAGCAGCCCCCCCAGGGTGGACTATGGCTACACCTTC
CDR3aa: CASSPPRVDYGYTF

abundance: .
v_gene: TRBV19
d_gene: TRBD2
j_gene: TRBJ2-1
CDR3nt: TGTGCCAGTAGTATCAGCGGGGAAAGCTCCTACAATGAGCAGTTCTTC
CDR3aa: CASSISGESSYNEQFF

abundance: few
v_gene: TRBV7-2
d_gene: TRBD1
j_gene: TRBJ1-4
CDR3nt: TGTGCCAGCAGTAGACCGGGACAGGGGGCAGATGGGCATGAAAAACTGTTTTTT
CDR3aa: CASSRPGQGADGHEKLFF

abundance: .
v_gene: TRBV15
d_gene: .
j_gene: TRBJ2-2
CDR3nt: TGTGCCACCAGCAGAGCTAAAGGGGCCGGGGAGCTGTTTTTT
CDR3aa: CATSRAKGAGELFF

abundance: .
v_gene: TRBV7-2
d_gene: .
j_gene: TRBJ2-1
CDR3nt: TGTGCCAGCAGATTTAGTAGGAGGGACAATGAGCAGTTCTTC
CDR3aa: CASRFSRRDNEQFF

abundance: few
v_gene: TRBV7-2
d_gene: .
j_gene: TRBJ2-3
CDR3nt: TGTGCCAGCAGCCAAGGACACAGGCCGAGCACAGATACGCAGTATTTT
CDR3aa: CASSQGHRPSTDTQYF

abundance: few
v_gene: TRBV14
d_gene: .
j_gene: TRBJ2-7
CDR3nt: TGTGCCAGCAGGGGGGCCGCCTTAGAGCAGTACTTC
CDR3aa: CASRGAALEQYF

abundance: few
v_gene: TRBV12-3/TRBV12-4
d_gene: .
j_gene: TRBJ1-1
CDR3nt: TGTGCCACTAGGGTCTTGAACACTGAAGCTTTCTTT
CDR3aa: CATRVLNTEAFF

abundance: .
v_gene: TRBV5-6
d_gene: TRBD1
j_gene: TRBJ1-5
CDR3nt: TGTGCCAGCAGCTTGGCTGGCAGGGGGCTCACTAGCAATCAGCCCCAGCATTTT
CDR3aa: CASSLAGRGLTSNQPQHF

abundance: few
v_gene: TRBV6-2/TRBV6-3
d_gene: .
j_gene: TRBJ2-3
CDR3nt: TGTGCCAGCAGGGGGGTGACAGATACGCAGTATTTT
CDR3aa: CASRGVTDTQYF

abundance: .
v_gene: TRBV19
d_gene: .
j_gene: TRBJ1-1
CDR3nt: TGTGCCAGTAGTATTGTGGCGACGAACACTGAAGCTTTCTTT
CDR3aa: CASSIVATNTEAFF

abundance: .
v_gene: TRBV28
d_gene: .
j_gene: TRBJ2-7
CDR3nt: TGTGCCAGCAGTCCTGGGGGCTTTAAGCAGTACTTC
CDR3aa: CASSPGGFKQYF

abundance: .
v_gene: TRBV5-6
d_gene: .
j_gene: TRBJ2-2
CDR3nt: TGTGCCAGCAGCTTGGACAGGAACACCGGGGAGCTGTTTTTT
CDR3aa: CASSLDRNTGELFF

abundance: .
v_gene: TRBV11-2
d_gene: .
j_gene: TRBJ2-2
CDR3nt: TGTGCCAGCAGCTGGACTTTTGCCGGGGAGCTGTTTTTT
CDR3aa: CASSWTFAGELFF

abundance: few
v_gene: TRBV14
d_gene: TRBD2
j_gene: TRBJ2-3
CDR3nt: TGTGCCAGCAGCCAGGCGACTAGCGGGTACTCCAATACGCAGTATTTT
CDR3aa: CASSQATSGYSNTQYF

abundance: .
v_gene: TRBV7-8
d_gene: .
j_gene: TRBJ1-2
CDR3nt: TGTGCCAGCAGCCACCCAGTACGGGGCTACACCTTC
CDR3aa: CASSHPVRGYTF

abundance: few
v_gene: TRBV20-1
d_gene: .
j_gene: TRBJ2-1
CDR3nt: TGCAGTGCTCAAAGATCCCGGGACTTCGGGCGATACAATGAGCAGTTCTTC
CDR3aa: CSAQRSRDFGRYNEQFF

abundance: few
v_gene: TRBV19
d_gene: .
j_gene: TRBJ2-1
CDR3nt: TGTGCCAGTAGTATAGGGCAGTGGGACAATGAGCAGTTCTTC
CDR3aa: CASSIGQWDNEQFF

abundance: .
v_gene: TRBV7-6
d_gene: .
j_gene: TRBJ2-3
CDR3nt: TGTGCCAGCAGCCCGGCTCCGGGACCGCCGACCACAGATACGCAGTATTTT
CDR3aa: CASSPAPGPPTTDTQYF

abundance: .
v_gene: TRBV29-1
d_gene: TRBD2
j_gene: TRBJ2-6
CDR3nt: TGCAGCGCCCTGGGCGGGGGGCTTGGGGCCAACGTCCTGACTTTC
CDR3aa: CSALGGGLGANVLTF

abundance: few
v_gene: TRBV6-5
d_gene: .
j_gene: TRBJ1-2
CDR3nt: TGTGCCAGCAGTTACGAACAAGGGGATAGCTACACCTTC
CDR3aa: CASSYEQGDSYTF

abundance: .
v_gene: TRBV6-2/TRBV6-3
d_gene: .
j_gene: TRBJ2-7
CDR3nt: TGTGCCAGCAGCTTCTATCTCGGGACATTCGACTACGAGCAGTACTTC
CDR3aa: CASSFYLGTFDYEQYF

abundance: .
v_gene: TRBV29-1
d_gene: .
j_gene: TRBJ2-1
CDR3nt: TGCAGCGTTGAGGCAAGATACAATGAGCAGTTCTTC
CDR3aa: CSVEARYNEQFF